The rows below give T cell receptor beta chains drawn from one sample of a study of molecular identifiers for immune sequencing clone quantification. TCRdb recomputed calls from the PCR reads with MiXCR, one row per CDR3 protein. The sample includes 490,000 or so distinct CDR3 sequences, 20% to 25% of them seen just once. The sample consisted of naive CD8+ T cells from blood, with Jurkat cell RNA spiked in. The source is a human donor in good health. Some libraries in this study had Jurkat cell RNA spiked in. The CDR3 runs from the conserved cysteine through the conserved F or W. Fields, in order: J gene, V gene, clone size, D gene, CDR3 DNA, CDR3 protein. The D gene is left open where the match is weak. A row's size may be missing; if present it is once, few, many or a size class.

TRBJ1-1,TRBV7-9,many,NA,TGTGCCAGCAGCTTTAAGGCCATGAACACTGAAGCTTTCTTT,CASSFKAMNTEAFF
TRBJ2-7,TRBV20-1,NA,TRBD2,TGCAGTGTGAACCAGCGGGAGGGCCTTCAGGAGCAGTGCTTC,CSVNQREGLQEQCF
TRBJ1-4,TRBV27,NA,TRBD1,TGTGCCAGCAGTGTTAGATGGGGACAGGATAATGAAAAACTGTTTTTT,CASSVRWGQDNEKLFF
TRBJ1-6,TRBV5-1,many,TRBD1,TGCGCCAGCAGCTTGTCACCGGGACAGGGTGATTCACCCCTCCACTTT,CASSLSPGQGDSPLHF
TRBJ2-2,TRBV27,NA,TRBD1,TGTGCCAGCGGTCCCCCGGGGACAGGGCCGTTTCATGCCGGGGAGCTGTTTTTT,CASGPPGTGPFHAGELFF
TRBJ1-5,TRBV4-3,many,NA,TGCGCCAGCAGCCCAGACAGAGCGTATAGCAATCAGCCCCAGCATTTT,CASSPDRAYSNQPQHF
TRBJ1-1,TRBV5-6,many,NA,TGTGCCAGCAGCTTGGGGGTTGAAGCTTTCTTT,CASSLGVEAFF
TRBJ2-1,TRBV27,few,TRBD2,TGTGCCAGCAGTTCCACTAGCGACGAGCAGTTCTTC,CASSSTSDEQFF
TRBJ2-1,TRBV24-1,NA,TRBD2,TGTGCCACCAGTGAAACTAGCGGGAGGGCCTACAATGAGCAGTTCTTC,CATSETSGRAYNEQFF
TRBJ1-5,TRBV11-2,few,NA,TGTGCCAGCAGCTTAGGTTCGGGGGCAAGCAATCAGCCCCAGCATTTT,CASSLGSGASNQPQHF
TRBJ2-7,TRBV4-3,NA,TRBD2,TGCGCCAGCAGCCAAGATCGGGGGGTGCACTTCGAGCAGTACTTC,CASSQDRGVHFEQYF
TRBJ2-7,TRBV2,many,NA,TGTGCCAGCAGTGAAGCGCAGGGCCGGTCCTACGAGCAGTACTTC,CASSEAQGRSYEQYF
TRBJ2-3,TRBV30,NA,NA,TGTGCCTGGAGTGACGGCACAGATACGCAGTATTTT,CAWSDGTDTQYF
TRBJ1-5,TRBV6-5,few,NA,TGTGCCAGCAGTCCCAGCAGTGTTTTTAGCAATCAGCCCCAGCATTTT,CASSPSSVFSNQPQHF
TRBJ1-6,TRBV11-2,few,NA,TGTGCCAGCGCCGACACCCTGAGGAATTCACCCCTCCACTTT,CASADTLRNSPLHF
TRBJ2-7,TRBV7-9,few,NA,TGTGCCAGCAGCTTAGCCCAGGCCTTCTACGAGCAGTACTTC,CASSLAQAFYEQYF
TRBJ1-2,TRBV4-3,many,NA,TGCGCCAGCAGCCAAGATCGTGGTAACTATGGCTACACCTTC,CASSQDRGNYGYTF
TRBJ2-3,TRBV4-1,few,NA,TGCGCCAGCAGCCAAGAAGGGTGGGGCACAGATACGCAGTATTTT,CASSQEGWGTDTQYF
TRBJ1-5,TRBV6-2/TRBV6-3,many,NA,TGTGCCAGCAGTTACTCGTGGGACAGCAATCAGCCCCAGCATTTT,CASSYSWDSNQPQHF
TRBJ1-2,TRBV4-2,few,NA,TGTGCCAGCAGCCAAGATCTTAATGGGGCGGACTATGGCTACACCTTC,CASSQDLNGADYGYTF
TRBJ2-2,TRBV28,few,NA,TGTGCCAGCAGTTTTGAGGTGACGAACACCGGGGAGCTGTTTTTT,CASSFEVTNTGELFF
TRBJ1-2,TRBV29-1,many,NA,TGCAGCGTTGAAGAAGGTCAGGGCATCTATGGCTACACCTTC,CSVEEGQGIYGYTF
TRBJ2-2,TRBV24-1,NA,TRBD1,TGTGCCACCAGGACAGGGGAGACCGGGGAGCTGTTTTTT,CATRTGETGELFF
TRBJ2-3,TRBV19,NA,NA,TGTGCCAGTACCGAGACCCCCCCCGGCGGTTTGACAGATACGCAGTATTTT,CASTETPPGGLTDTQYF
TRBJ2-7,TRBV7-9,few,TRBD2,TGTGCCAGCAGCTTAGTTCAGCGGGAGGCCCCCTACGAGCAGTACTTC,CASSLVQREAPYEQYF
TRBJ2-7,TRBV7-3,NA,NA,TGTGCCAGCAGCGCGGACGTGACCTACGAGCAGCACTTC,CASSADVTYEQHF
TRBJ1-1,TRBV12-5,many,NA,TGTGCCAGCGGACTCGGGGTTACTGAAGCTTTCTTT,CASGLGVTEAFF
TRBJ1-2,TRBV7-8,many,NA,TGTGCCAGCAGCCCCGTAAGAGACAGCTATGGCTACACCTTC,CASSPVRDSYGYTF
TRBJ2-1,TRBV6-2/TRBV6-3,many,TRBD2,TGTGCCAGTTCCAGCGGGGGTCATGAGCAGTTCTTC,CASSSGGHEQFF
TRBJ2-7,TRBV14,NA,NA,TGTGCCAGCAGCCGAGATGTGAATAGCGGCTACGAGCAGTACTTC,CASSRDVNSGYEQYF
TRBJ1-1,TRBV6-2/TRBV6-3,NA,NA,TGTGCCAGCAGCCTCGACACCGCTGAAGCTTTCTTT,CASSLDTAEAFF
TRBJ2-2,TRBV6-2/TRBV6-3,NA,TRBD2,TGTGCCAGCAGTTCGTGGCGGGGGTTGGCCGGGGAGCTGTTTTTT,CASSSWRGLAGELFF
TRBJ2-7,TRBV2,NA,NA,TGTGCCAGCAGAAACCCCCGGTTGAGCAACGAGCAGTACTTC,CASRNPRLSNEQYF
TRBJ1-1,TRBV6-1,NA,NA,TGTACCAGCAGTGAATGGGGAAGGAACACTGAAGCTTTCTTT,CTSSEWGRNTEAFF
TRBJ1-4,TRBV12-3/TRBV12-4,many,NA,TGTGCCAGCAGTTTAGAGGCACAGGCAACTAATGAAAAACTGTTTTTT,CASSLEAQATNEKLFF
TRBJ2-5,TRBV7-6,many,TRBD2,TGTGCCAGCAGCTCCGCTAGCGGGGGGGTCCAAGAGACCCAGTACTTC,CASSSASGGVQETQYF
TRBJ1-1,TRBV7-8,few,NA,TGTGCCAGCAGCTTAGTAGTGTTAGACGGCACTGAAGCTTTCTTT,CASSLVVLDGTEAFF